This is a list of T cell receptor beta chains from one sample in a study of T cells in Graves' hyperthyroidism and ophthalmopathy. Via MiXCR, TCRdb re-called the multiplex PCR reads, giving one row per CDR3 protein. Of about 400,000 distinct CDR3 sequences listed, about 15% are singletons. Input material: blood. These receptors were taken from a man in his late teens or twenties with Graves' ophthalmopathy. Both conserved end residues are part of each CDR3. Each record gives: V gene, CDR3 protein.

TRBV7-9	CASNSGGSYSPLHF
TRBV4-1	CASSQDSPSGGLQETQYF
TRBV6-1	CASSHGQAYEQYF
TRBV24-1	CATSDLLGTEAFF
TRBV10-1	CASRENPGVYEQYF
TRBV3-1	CASSQADTQYF
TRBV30	CAWSPLGGLSNQPQHF
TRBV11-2	CASSSQSGGLGIWLTGELFF
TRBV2	CASGATPSEQFF
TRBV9	CASSTGAAGEQYF
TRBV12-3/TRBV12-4	CASSTAGVSNQPQHF
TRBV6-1	CALIKGNTEAFF
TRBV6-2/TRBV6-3	CASSPRHIYEQYF
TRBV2	CASSDLGGLQVGSYEQYF
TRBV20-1	CSARAFRGAAEAFF
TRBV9	CASRTQGAFTEAFF
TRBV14	CASSQQGASGANVLTF
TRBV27	CASSIRGTDTQYF
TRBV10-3	CAISGKGPTYEQYF
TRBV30	CAWSVFGSYGYTF
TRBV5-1	CASGGGASTEAFF
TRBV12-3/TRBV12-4	CASSPGTVAEAFF
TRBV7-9	CASSMGRGNQPQHF
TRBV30	CAWSPRTGAAYEQYF
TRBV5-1	CASRVDSPGANVLTF
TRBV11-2	CASSDSGVDTQYF
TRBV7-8	CASSLRLAGGRDTQYF
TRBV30	CAWMPTHNTVSSRGYTF
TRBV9	CASSVAGGGEAFF
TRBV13	CASSLDFVVNTEAFF
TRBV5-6	CASSLEGPGDEQFF
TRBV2	CASGPPGGGSDTQYF
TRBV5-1	CASSLARLSGANVLTF
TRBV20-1	CSARQVLSYNSPLHF
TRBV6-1	CASRGLRYTEAFF